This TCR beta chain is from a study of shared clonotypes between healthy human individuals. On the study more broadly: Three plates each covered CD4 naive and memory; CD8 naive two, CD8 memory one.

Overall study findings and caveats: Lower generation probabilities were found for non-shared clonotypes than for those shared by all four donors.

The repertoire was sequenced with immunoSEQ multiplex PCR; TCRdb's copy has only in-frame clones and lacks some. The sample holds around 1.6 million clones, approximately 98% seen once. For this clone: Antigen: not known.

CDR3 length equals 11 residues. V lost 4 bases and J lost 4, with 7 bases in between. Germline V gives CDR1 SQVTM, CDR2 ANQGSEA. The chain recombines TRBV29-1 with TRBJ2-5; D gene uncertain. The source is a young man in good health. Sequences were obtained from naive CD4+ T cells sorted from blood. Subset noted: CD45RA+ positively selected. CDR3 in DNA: TGCAGCGTTGTTGCCGGAGAGACCCAGTACTTC. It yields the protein CSVVAGETQYF. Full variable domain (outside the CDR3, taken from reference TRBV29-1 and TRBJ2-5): SAVISQKPSRDICQRGTSLTIQCQVDSQVTMMFWYRQQPGQSLTLIATANQGSEATYESGFVIDKFPISRPNLTFSTLTVSNMSPEDSSIYLCSVVAGETQYFGPGTRLLVL.